This note documents a single TCR beta chain sequence. Its target is not known. A much larger clone differs from this one at a single base, so this may be a read error. The use of a sample-barcoded 5' primer and a J-beta primer mix characterized a second PCR of roughly 7 to 11 cycles. MiXCR was run by TCRdb on the 5' RACE reads, yielding one entry per CDR3 protein. The sample holds about a million distinct CDR3 sequences, just over 50% seen once. This record comes from a study of blood T cells in healthy people across ages. Study-level points and caveats: The lack of PBMC sorting stopped any conclusive naive versus antigen-experienced comparison.

Isolation per sample recovered at least 6 million PBMCs. At least 6 micrograms of total RNA were extracted per sample. Germline assignment: CDR1 MNHEY and CDR2 SVGAGI. This CDR3 region has 17 residues. Sequenced material: blood. The TCR comes from a woman aged 55-70 years in good health. The chain has TRBV6-5 and TRBJ2-4, with 8 bases matching TRBD1. The CDR3: CASSYSTGTGHKSIQYF. CDR3 bases: TGTGCCAGCAGTTACTCCACCGGGACAGGTCACAAAAGCATTCAGTACTTC.